This T cell receptor (beta chain) was identified in a study of beta chain features in type 1 diabetes. Only a few counts were recorded for this clone. The antigen is undetermined. The study's findings and limits: Patients with type 1 diabetes carried fewer insertions and had more deletions at their VDJ junctions. For cells with high TCR expression, cDNA sequencing could yield over-representation. People with Type 1 diabetes carried modestly yet significantly shorter TCRB CDR3s in all four CD4+ subsets.

Germline V gene sequence: CDR1 SGDLS, CDR2 YYNGEE. The ends were cut back, 0 bases at V and 6 bases at J, with 19 bases in the middle. The CDR3 has 16 residues. Expressed TCRB transcripts were sequenced because the entire RNA isolate underwent reverse transcription. TCRdb's table, derived via immunoSEQ multiplex PCR, lists solely in-frame clones and lacks some. The sample includes about 150,000 clones, around 8% of them seen just once. The chain employs TRBV9 and TRBJ2-7, with a weak D call TRBD2 (5 bases). The sequence derives from a man aged 18-30 years in good health. Sequencing was performed on central memory CD4+ T cells from blood. The CDR3 spells CASSVDPGLTAREQYF. DNA for the CDR3: TGTGCCAGCAGCGTAGATCCGGGATTAACAGCGCGCGAGCAGTACTTC. The full variable domain, its missing parts supplied by reference TRBV9 and TRBJ2-7, is DSGVTQTPKHLITATGQRVTLRCSPRSGDLSVYWYQQSLDQGLQFLIQYYNGEERAKGNILERFSAQQFPDLHSELNLSSLELGDSALYFCASSVDPGLTAREQYFGPGTRLTVT.